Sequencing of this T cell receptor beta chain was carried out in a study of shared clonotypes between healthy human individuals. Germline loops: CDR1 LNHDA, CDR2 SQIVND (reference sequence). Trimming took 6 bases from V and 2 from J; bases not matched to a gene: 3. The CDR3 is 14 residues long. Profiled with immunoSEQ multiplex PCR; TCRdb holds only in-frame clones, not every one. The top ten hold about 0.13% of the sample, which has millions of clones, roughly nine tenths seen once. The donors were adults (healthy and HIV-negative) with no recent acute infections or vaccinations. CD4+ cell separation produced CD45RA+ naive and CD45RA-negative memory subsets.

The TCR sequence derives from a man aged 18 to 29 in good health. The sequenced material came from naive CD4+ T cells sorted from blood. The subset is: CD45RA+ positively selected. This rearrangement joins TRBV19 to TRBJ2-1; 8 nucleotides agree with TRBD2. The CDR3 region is CASSTSGAYNEQFF. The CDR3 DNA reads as TGTGCCAGTAGCACTAGCGGCGCCTACAATGAGCAGTTCTTC.